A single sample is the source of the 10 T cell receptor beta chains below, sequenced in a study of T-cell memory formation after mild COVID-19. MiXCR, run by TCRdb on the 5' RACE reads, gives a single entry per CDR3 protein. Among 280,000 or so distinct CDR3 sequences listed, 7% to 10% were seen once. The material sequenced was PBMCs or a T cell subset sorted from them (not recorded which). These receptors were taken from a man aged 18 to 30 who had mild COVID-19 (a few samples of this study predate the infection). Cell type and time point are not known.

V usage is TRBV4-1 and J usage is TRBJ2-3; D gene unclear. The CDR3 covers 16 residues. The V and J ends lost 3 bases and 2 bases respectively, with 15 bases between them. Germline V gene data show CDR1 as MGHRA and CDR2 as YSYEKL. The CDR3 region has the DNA TGCGCCAGCAGCCAGGGCAAGCACCTATACACAGATACGCAGTATTTT. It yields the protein CASSQGKHLYTDTQYF.

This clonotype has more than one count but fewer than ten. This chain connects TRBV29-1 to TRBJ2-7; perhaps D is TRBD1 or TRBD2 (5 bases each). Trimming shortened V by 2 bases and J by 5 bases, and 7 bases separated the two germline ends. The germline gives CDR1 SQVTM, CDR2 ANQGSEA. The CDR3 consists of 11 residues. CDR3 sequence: CSVEQGDEQYF. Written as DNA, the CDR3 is TGCAGCGTTGAACAGGGAGACGAGCAGTACTTC.

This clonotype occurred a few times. The CDR3 nucleotides are TGTGCCAGCAGTTTGTTTCTAGACAGGTTCTTC. The encoded protein is CASSLFLDRFF. V gene TRBV12-3 or TRBV12-4 combines with J gene TRBJ2-1; the D gene is possibly TRBD1 (5 bases). Trimming stripped 3 bases from V and 15 bases from J, with 12 bases between. The CDR3 consists of 11 residues.

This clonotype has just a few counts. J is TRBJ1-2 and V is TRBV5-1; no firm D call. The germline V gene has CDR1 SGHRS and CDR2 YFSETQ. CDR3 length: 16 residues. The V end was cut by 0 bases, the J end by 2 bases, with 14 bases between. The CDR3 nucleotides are TGCGCCAGCAGCTTGGAAGGGCGGAGGATCAACTATGGCTACACCTTC. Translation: CASSLEGRRINYGYTF. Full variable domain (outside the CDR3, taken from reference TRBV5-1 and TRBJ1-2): KAGVTQTPRYLIKTRGQQVTLSCSPISGHRSVSWYQQTPGQGLQFLFEYFSETQRNKGNFPGRFSGRQFSNSRSEMNVSTLELGDSALYLCASSLEGRRINYGYTFGSGTRLTVV.

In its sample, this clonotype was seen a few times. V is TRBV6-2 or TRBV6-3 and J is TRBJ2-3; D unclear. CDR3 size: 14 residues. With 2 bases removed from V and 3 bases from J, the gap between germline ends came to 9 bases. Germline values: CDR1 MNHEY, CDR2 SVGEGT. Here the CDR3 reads CASSYRAPTDTQYF. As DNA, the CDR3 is TGTGCCAGCAGTTACCGGGCTCCGACAGATACGCAGTATTTT.

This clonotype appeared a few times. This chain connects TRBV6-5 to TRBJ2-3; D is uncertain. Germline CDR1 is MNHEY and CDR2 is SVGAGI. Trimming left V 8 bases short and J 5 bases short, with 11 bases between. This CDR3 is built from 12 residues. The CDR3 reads CASGMMGDTQYF. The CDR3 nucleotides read TGTGCCAGCGGGATGATGGGAGATACGCAGTATTTT.

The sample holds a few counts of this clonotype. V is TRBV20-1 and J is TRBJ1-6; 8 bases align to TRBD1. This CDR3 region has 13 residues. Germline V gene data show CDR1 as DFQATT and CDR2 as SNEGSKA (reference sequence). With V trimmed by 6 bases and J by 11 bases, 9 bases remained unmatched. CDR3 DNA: TGCAGTGCGAAGCCGGGACAGGACACACCCCTCCACTTT. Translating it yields CSAKPGQDTPLHF.

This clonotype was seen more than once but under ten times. CDR3 amino acids: CASSAGGPRDEQYV. The DNA for the CDR3 is TGTGCCAGCAGTGCAGGGGGCCCCCGGGACGAGCAGTACGTC. The rearrangement links TRBV28 to TRBJ2-7; 8 bases align to TRBD1. V lost 5 bases and J lost 5; bases outside the gene matches: 8. Germline V gene lookup returns CDR1 MDHEN and CDR2 SYDVKM. The CDR3 runs to 14 residues.

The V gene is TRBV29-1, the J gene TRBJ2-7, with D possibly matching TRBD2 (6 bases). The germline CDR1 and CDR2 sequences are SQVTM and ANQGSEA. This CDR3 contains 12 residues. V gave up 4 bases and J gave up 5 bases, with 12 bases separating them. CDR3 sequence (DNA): TGCAGCGTTGGAGGGGCGGGAAACGAGCAGTACTTC. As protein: CSVGGAGNEQYF.

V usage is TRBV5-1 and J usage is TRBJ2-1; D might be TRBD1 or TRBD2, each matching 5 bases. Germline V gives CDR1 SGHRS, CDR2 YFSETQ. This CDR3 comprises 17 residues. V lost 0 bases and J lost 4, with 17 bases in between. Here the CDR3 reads CASSLAIGAEVYNEQFF. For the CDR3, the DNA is TGCGCCAGCAGCTTGGCGATCGGGGCAGAAGTTTACAATGAGCAGTTCTTC.